The present TCR beta chain was sequenced within a study of shared clonotypes between healthy human individuals. Naive CD8 cells, CD45RO-negative and positively selected for CCR7, excluded terminally differentiated effector memory CD45RA+ cells. Per the study methods: As immunoSEQ supplied junction-only sequences (without quality scores), filtering differed. Repertoires were generated with immunoSEQ multiplex PCR, while TCRdb's copy carries only in-frame clones and drops some. The V and J calls and clone size come from that table; D and trimming were worked out from the DNA. The table has over 2,000,000 clones, around 93% seen once. CDR1 is MDHEN and CDR2 is SYDVKM in the germline V gene. This CDR3 contains 14 residues. Trimming took off 3 bases at V and 4 bases at J, with 12 bases between the two ends.

The clonotype comes from a man aged 18 to 30 in good health. Some clones in this sample may be carry-over from other donors' samples. V gene TRBV28 combines with J gene TRBJ1-2, with D maybe TRBD1 (6 bases). The material sequenced was naive CD8+ T cells from PBMCs. The CDR3 region is CASSFRGRTYGYTF. The CDR3 DNA sequence: TGTGCCAGCAGTTTCCGGGGGCGAACCTATGGCTACACCTTC.